This T cell receptor (beta chain) was sequenced for a study of T cell repertoires in ileal Crohn's disease. As to time point: neoterminal ileum biopsy at postoperative endoscopy, about 6 months after surgery. TCRdb's table, derived via immunoSEQ multiplex PCR, lists solely in-frame clones and lacks some. Here the sample spans more than 7,000 clones, approximately 74% being singletons. The sequenced sample consisted of ileal tissue. The TCR originated in an adult with Crohn's disease.

CDR3 region: CAILTGSGIQYF. As DNA, the CDR3 is TGTGCCATACTAACAGGTTCTGGTATTCAGTACTTC. This chain uses TRBV21-1 with TRBJ2-4; the table gives TRBD1 as D, unverified against the DNA. TRBV21-1 is a recognized pseudogene. The CDR3 covers 12 residues.